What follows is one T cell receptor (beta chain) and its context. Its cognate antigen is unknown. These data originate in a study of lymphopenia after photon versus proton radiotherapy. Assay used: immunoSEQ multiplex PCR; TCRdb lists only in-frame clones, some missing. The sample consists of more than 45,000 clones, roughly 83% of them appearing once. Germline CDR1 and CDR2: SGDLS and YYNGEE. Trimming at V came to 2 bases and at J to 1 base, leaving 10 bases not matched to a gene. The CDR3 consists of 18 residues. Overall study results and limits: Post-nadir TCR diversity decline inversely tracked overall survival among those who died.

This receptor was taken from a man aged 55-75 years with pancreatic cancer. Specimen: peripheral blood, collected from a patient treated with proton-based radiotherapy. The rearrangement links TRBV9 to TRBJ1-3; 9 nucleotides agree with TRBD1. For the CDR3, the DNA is TGTGCCAGCAGCGTTGGACAGGGGCAGCCCGGTTCTGGAAACACCATATATTTT. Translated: CASSVGQGQPGSGNTIYF.